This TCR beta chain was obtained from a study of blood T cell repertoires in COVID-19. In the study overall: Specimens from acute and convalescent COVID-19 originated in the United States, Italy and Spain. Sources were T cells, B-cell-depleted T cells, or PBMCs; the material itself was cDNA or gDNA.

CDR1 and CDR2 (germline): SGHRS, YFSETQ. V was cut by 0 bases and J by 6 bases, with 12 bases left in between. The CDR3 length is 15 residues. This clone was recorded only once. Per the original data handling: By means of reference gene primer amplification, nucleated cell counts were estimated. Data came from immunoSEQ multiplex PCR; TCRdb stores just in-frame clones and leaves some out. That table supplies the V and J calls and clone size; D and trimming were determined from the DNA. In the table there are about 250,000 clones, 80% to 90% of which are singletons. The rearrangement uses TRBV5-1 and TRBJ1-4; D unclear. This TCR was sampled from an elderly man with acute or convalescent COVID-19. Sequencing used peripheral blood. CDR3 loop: CASSLAPGADEKLFF. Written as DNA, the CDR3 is TGCGCCAGCAGCTTGGCCCCGGGAGCGGATGAAAAACTGTTTTTT.